These T cell receptor beta chains were read from a single sample in a study of shared clonotypes between healthy human individuals. Measured with immunoSEQ multiplex PCR; TCRdb has only the in-frame clones, and not every one. The table records 2 million to 2.5 million clones, 85% to 95% of them present only once. The source material was naive CD4+ T cells from PBMCs. Receptors were obtained from a man aged 18 to 35 in good health. Some clones in this sample may be carry-over from other donors' samples. CDR3s include the opening cysteine and the closing phenylalanine or tryptophan. A D gene is named only where the DNA matches it firmly. A row's size may be missing; if present it is once, few, many or a size class.

V gene	J gene	D gene	clone size	CDR3 DNA	CDR3 protein
TRBV30	TRBJ2-5	-	-	TGTGCCTGGAGTGGAACAGGGAGGGAGACCCAGTACTTC	CAWSGTGRETQYF
TRBV28	TRBJ1-1	-	-	TGTGCCAGCAGTTTATGGTCAGTTAACACTGAAGCTTTCTTT	CASSLWSVNTEAFF
TRBV5-4	TRBJ2-7	-	-	TGTGCCAGCAGAGCCGGTAGCTCCTACGAGCAGTACTTC	CASRAGSSYEQYF
TRBV6-1	TRBJ1-5	-	few	TGTGCCAGCAGTGGGTTGGCGGGGAACAATCAGCCCCAGCATTTT	CASSGLAGNNQPQHF
TRBV6-1	TRBJ2-7	TRBD1	once	TGTGCCAGCAGTGAAGATTATGCTAGGGGGCACCCATGGGACGAGCAGTACTTC	CASSEDYARGHPWDEQYF
TRBV7-9	TRBJ2-1	TRBD2	-	TGTGCCAGCAGTATAGCGGGCTACTCCTACAATGAGCAGTTCTTC	CASSIAGYSYNEQFF
TRBV9	TRBJ2-6	TRBD2	-	TGTGCCAGCAGCGTACTAGCGGGAGTATACGGGGCCAACGTCCTGACTTTC	CASSVLAGVYGANVLTF
TRBV7-2	TRBJ2-7	TRBD2	-	TGTGCCAGCAGCTTGGTAGCGGGAGTATCCTACGAGCAGTACTTC	CASSLVAGVSYEQYF
TRBV19	TRBJ2-7	TRBD1	-	TGTGCCAGTAGTAACGGGGACAGGGGTAACTACGAGCAGTACTTC	CASSNGDRGNYEQYF
TRBV19	TRBJ1-5	-	-	TGTGCCAGTAGTATTAGAGGGGGTAGCAATCAGCCCCAGCATTTT	CASSIRGGSNQPQHF
TRBV7-9	TRBJ2-2	TRBD2	-	TGTGCCAGCAGCCCCGGGAGGACTAGCGGGAGTGGCGGGGAGCTGTTTTTT	CASSPGRTSGSGGELFF
TRBV27	TRBJ2-1	-	-	TGTGCCAGCACCCCCCGGGGGGCCGGGAAGGGGAATGAGCAGTTCTTC	CASTPRGAGKGNEQFF
TRBV5-1	TRBJ1-4	-	-	TGCGCCAGCAGCCCCGGACCTAATGAAAAACTGTTTTTT	CASSPGPNEKLFF
TRBV18	TRBJ2-3	-	-	TGTGCCAGCTCACCACCGATCAAGCGTGAAGATACGCAGTATTTT	CASSPPIKREDTQYF
TRBV10-2	TRBJ2-4	-	once	TGCGCCAGCAGTGAGCAGGCAGAGGGCAAAAACATTCAGTACTTC	CASSEQAEGKNIQYF
TRBV9	TRBJ2-1	-	-	TGTGCCAGCAGCGTCAGCGACGACTCCTACAATGAGCAGTTCTTC	CASSVSDDSYNEQFF
TRBV7-6	TRBJ2-7	TRBD2	-	TGTGCCAGCAGCACATCTAGCGGGAGTAACTACGAGCAGTACTTC	CASSTSSGSNYEQYF
TRBV18	TRBJ1-2	-	-	TGTGCCAGCTCACCCTCCCGGGACGACTATGGCTACACCTTC	CASSPSRDDYGYTF
TRBV27	TRBJ2-1	-	-	TGTGCCAGCCCTTTCTCGACAGTTCCTGTGGACAATGAGCAGTTCTTC	CASPFSTVPVDNEQFF
TRBV30	TRBJ1-5	TRBD1	-	TGTGCCTGGAGTGTTCCGGGACAGGGGCGCAATCAGCCCCAGCATTTT	CAWSVPGQGRNQPQHF
TRBV9	TRBJ2-3	TRBD2	once	TGTGCCAGCAGCGTTCTAGCGGGAAACACAGATACGCAGTATTTT	CASSVLAGNTDTQYF
TRBV5-1	TRBJ2-1	TRBD2	-	TGCGCCAGCAGCTTAACTAGCGGTAGATACAATGAGCAGTTCTTC	CASSLTSGRYNEQFF
TRBV5-8	TRBJ2-7	-	once	TGTGCCAGCAGCTTGCTAGGACACAGGGCCCGTGGCGGACTCGAGCAGTACTTC	CASSLLGHRARGGLEQYF
TRBV9	TRBJ2-3	TRBD1	-	TGTGCCAGCAGCGTAGCACCCGGGACAGGGGGCAGGAATACGCAGTATTTT	CASSVAPGTGGRNTQYF
TRBV6-6	TRBJ2-1	-	-	TGTGCCAGCAGTTACACAGCGGTTACCTACAATGAGCAGTTCTTC	CASSYTAVTYNEQFF
TRBV15	TRBJ2-1	TRBD2	-	TGTGCCACCAGCAGGCCGACTAGCGGGGGCTACAATGAGCAGTTCTTC	CATSRPTSGGYNEQFF